The 19 T cell receptor beta chains presented below share a single source sample, sequenced in a study of CD8 T cells in Susac syndrome. Random hexamers were used to reverse transcribe about 0.5 to 1 ug of RNA. MiXCR, run by TCRdb on the immunoSEQ multiplex PCR reads, gives a single entry per CDR3 protein. The sample lists 150,000 or so distinct CDR3 sequences; roughly 95% were seen once. The material sequenced was CD4+ T cells from PBMCs. The source of these receptors is a human donor with multiple sclerosis.

J is TRBJ2-5 and V is TRBV15; D possibly corresponds to TRBD1 (6 bases). CDR1 is LNHNV and CDR2 is YYDKDF in the germline V gene (reference sequence). This CDR3 has 14 residues. Trimming took 1 base from V and 2 from J, leaving 8 bases between them. CDR3 nucleotide sequence: TGTGCCACCAGCAGAGGGACAGAACAAGAGACCCAGTACTTC. Residues: CATSRGTEQETQYF.

V is TRBV20-1 and J is TRBJ2-3; a possible D gene is TRBD2 (6 bases). Germline assignment: CDR1 DFQATT and CDR2 SNEGSKA (reference sequence). This CDR3 spans 14 amino acids. Between the trimmed V and J ends, which lost 8 bases and 7 bases, there was a span of 22 bases. The CDR3 nucleotides read TGCAGTACCTACATGGGGGGAATCACGAATACGCAGTATTTT. Protein: CSTYMGGITNTQYF.

V usage is TRBV7-2 and J usage is TRBJ1-2; 7 nucleotides match TRBD1. This CDR3 spans 14 amino acids. Trimming removed 5 bases from V and 3 bases from J; junction bases left unmatched: 6. Looked up from germline, CDR1 is SGHTA and CDR2 is FQGNSA. CDR3: CASSGYRGHYGYTF. CDR3 sequence (DNA): TGTGCCAGCAGCGGATACAGGGGACACTATGGCTACACCTTC.

The V call is TRBV28, the J call TRBJ1-5, with no clear D. The V gene lost 8 bases and the J gene lost 0 bases, with 11 bases spanning the gap. This CDR3 spans 14 amino acids. CDR1 is MDHEN, CDR2 SYDVKM, per germline. CDR3 loop: CASVYQNSNQPQHF. CDR3 DNA sequence: TGTGCCAGCGTTTACCAGAATAGCAATCAGCCCCAGCATTTT.

The CDR3 DNA reads TGCAGCGTTAGATCGACCGAGGCCGTCTTCTTT. Translating gives CSVRSTEAVFF. The V call is TRBV29-1, the J call TRBJ1-1, with D unclear. Germline lookup yields CDR1 SQVTM and CDR2 ANQGSEA. The CDR3 is made up of 11 amino acids. V lost 5 bases to trimming and J lost 14 bases, with 18 bases between them.

The rearrangement links TRBV29-1 to TRBJ2-3; possible D gene TRBD1, 6 bases. CDR1 is SQVTM, CDR2 ANQGSEA, per germline. The CDR3 length is 14 residues. Trimming stripped 3 bases from V and 0 bases from J, with 10 bases between. The DNA for the CDR3 is TGCAGCGTTGAGAACAGGGAGAGCACAGATACGCAGTATTTT. Translated: CSVENRESTDTQYF.

The chain employs TRBV29-1 and TRBJ1-1; D ambiguous. This CDR3 is built from 14 residues. Germline CDR1 reads SQVTM; CDR2 reads ANQGSEA. The V and J ends lost 4 bases and 4 bases respectively, with 16 bases between them. CDR3 sequence: CSVGIQPYSTEAFF. CDR3 nucleotide sequence: TGCAGCGTTGGCATACAGCCTTACTCCACTGAAGCTTTCTTT.

This clonotype was counted once. CDR3 nucleotides: TGTGCCAGCAGCGTCTTACCCGGAACCGATCAGCCCCAGCATTTT. This encodes CASSVLPGTDQPQHF. The chain combines TRBV9 with TRBJ1-5; D is unresolved. The CDR3 runs 15 residues. The germline gives CDR1 SGDLS, CDR2 YYNGEE. The V and J ends lost 2 bases and 5 bases respectively, with 14 bases between them.

The CDR3 is CASSLAGYQGEKLFF. DNA of the CDR3: TGTGCCAGCAGCTTAGCGGGCTACCAAGGGGAAAAACTGTTTTTT. This chain links TRBV7-9 with TRBJ1-4; no clear D gene. The V gene's germline CDR1 is SEHNR and CDR2 FQNEAQ (reference sequence). The CDR3 is 15 residues long. Between the trimmed V and J ends, which lost 0 bases and 8 bases, there was a span of 13 bases.

The chain employs TRBV20-1 and TRBJ2-1; the D is unclear. Germline V gene lookup returns CDR1 DFQATT and CDR2 SNEGSKA (reference sequence). The CDR3 covers 11 residues. V lost 0 bases to trimming and J lost 10 bases, with 7 bases between them. CDR3: CSAREVGEQFF. Written as DNA, the CDR3 is TGCAGTGCTAGAGAAGTAGGAGAGCAGTTCTTC.

The chain uses TRBV4-3 and TRBJ2-2, with D maybe TRBD1 (6 bases). Germline assignment: CDR1 LGHNA and CDR2 YSLEER. V lost 1 base and J 8 bases, leaving 17 bases between the germline ends. The CDR3 runs 16 residues. The CDR3 nucleotides read TGCGCCAGCAGCCAAGGAGGGGGATCCCCTTGGGGGGAGCTGTTTTTT. Translated: CASSQGGGSPWGELFF.

V and J are TRBV19 and TRBJ1-1; D remains unclear. With 1 base removed from V and 4 bases from J, the gap between germline ends came to 10 bases. The CDR3 is made up of 14 amino acids. The germline V gene encodes CDR1 LNHDA and CDR2 SQIVND (reference sequence). CDR3 nucleotides: TGTGCCAGTAGTATAGTGGGAGAGAGCACTGAAGCTTTCTTT. Translated, it gives CASSIVGESTEAFF.

The chain links TRBV30 to TRBJ2-1; 8 bases are a match to TRBD2. CDR3 size: 16 residues. V shed 8 bases and J 7 bases; nucleotides not matched to a gene: 19. Germline CDR1 and CDR2: GTSNPN and SVGIG (reference sequence). CDR3 bases: TGTGCCGCCCTTGCCCGGGCCAGCGGGAGATGGAATGAGCAGTTCTTC. It specifies CAALARASGRWNEQFF.

The V call is TRBV29-1, the J call TRBJ2-2; 9 nucleotides align to TRBD2. CDR1 is SQVTM, CDR2 ANQGSEA, per germline. The CDR3 totals 16 residues. V shed 7 bases and J 6 bases; nucleotides not matched to a gene: 15. CDR3 DNA: TGCAGCGCCGGAGGGGGCGGGAGGGGAATCGCCGGGGAGCTGTTTTTT. It specifies CSAGGGGRGIAGELFF.

The rearrangement joins TRBV7-8 to TRBJ2-3; perhaps TRBD1 as D (6 bases). CDR3 length: 16 amino acids. CDR1 SGHVS and CDR2 FQNEAQ come from the germline V gene. V dropped 5 bases and J dropped 3 bases, with 18 bases sitting between them. CDR3 nucleotides: TGTGCCAGCAGCCCCCGAGCAGGGGTGGGAACAGATACGCAGTATTTT. Amino acid sequence: CASSPRAGVGTDTQYF.

This chain joins TRBV6-5 and TRBJ2-5, with 11 bases identical to TRBD2. The CDR3 length is 13 residues. Germline CDR1 reads MNHEY; CDR2 reads SVGAGI. After removal of 8 bases from V and 1 base from J, the junction contained 0 bases not matched to a gene. The CDR3 DNA follows: TGTGCCAGCGGGACTAGCGGCCAAGAGACCCAGTACTTC. Translated, it gives CASGTSGQETQYF.

The genes are TRBV11-2 and TRBJ2-2; tentatively, D is TRBD1 or TRBD2 (5 bases each). V lost 4 bases to trimming and J lost 1 base, with 10 bases between them. CDR1 is SGHAT, CDR2 FQNNGV, per germline. This CDR3 is 15 amino acids long. The CDR3 loop is CASSYRDENTGELFF. The CDR3 bases are TGTGCCAGCAGCTACCGGGACGAGAACACCGGGGAGCTGTTTTTT.

This rearrangement joins TRBV27 to TRBJ2-3; D possibly corresponds to TRBD2 (5 bases). V lost 0 bases and J 10 bases, leaving 11 bases between the germline ends. This CDR3 has 13 amino acids. Germline V gene sequence: CDR1 MNHEY, CDR2 SMNVEV (reference sequence). Written as DNA, the CDR3 is TGTGCCAGCAGTTTATCTGACCCGGAGGCGCAGTATTTT. Amino acids: CASSLSDPEAQYF.

The chain joins TRBV29-1 to TRBJ1-4; D gene ambiguous. The length of the CDR3 is 12 residues. V lost 7 bases to trimming and J lost 4 bases, with 10 bases between them. Germline V CDR1 and CDR2: SQVTM, ANQGSEA. DNA for the CDR3: TGCAGCGCTAGCCCGAATAATGAAAAACTGTTTTTT. It translates to CSASPNNEKLFF.